This TCR beta chain was recorded in a study of beta chain features in type 1 diabetes. Regarding the study as a whole: Researchers cautioned that cDNA sequencing could over-represent cells with high TCR expression.

The CDR3 runs 15 residues. Germline values: CDR1 SGHNT, CDR2 YYREEE (reference sequence). V lost 4 bases to trimming and J lost 2 bases; unmatched junction nucleotides: 6. Donors underwent one heparinised blood draw, around 120 mL on average. A note on this clone: Its specificity is not known.

Expressed TCRB transcripts were sequenced, since all the RNA that had been isolated was reverse transcribed. The table came from immunoSEQ multiplex PCR; TCRdb's copy has only in-frame clones and leaves some out. The sample includes approximately 380,000 clones, about 16% seen only once; the top ten take about 0.018%. The chain joins TRBV5-4 to TRBJ2-3, with TRBD2 matching 8 bases. The sequenced material came from naive CD4+ T cells from blood. The source is a woman younger than 30 in good health. The CDR3 reads CASSPGGRDTDTQYF. CDR3 in DNA: TGTGCCAGCAGCCCGGGGGGGCGAGACACAGATACGCAGTATTTT. The full variable domain, its missing parts supplied by reference TRBV5-4 and TRBJ2-3, is ETGVTQSPTHLIKTRGQQVTLRCSSQSGHNTVSWYQQALGQGPQFIFQYYREEENGRGNFPPRFSGLQFPNYSSELNVNALELDDSALYLCASSPGGRDTDTQYFGPGTRLTVL.